The clone carrying this T cell receptor beta chain occurred a few times. Its antigen remains unknown. The data originate from a study of T cells after yellow fever vaccination. Study context: Low-cell-number fractions underwent preparation using SMART-Seq v4 Ultra Low Input.

The CDR3 runs 11 residues. Germline V gives CDR1 DFQATT, CDR2 SNEGSKA (reference sequence). The junction had 3 bases not matched to a gene; V was cut back by 6 bases and J by 9 bases. Study observations and caveats: The study re-detected most primary-vaccination clones after the booster (roughly 96% CD4, roughly 88% CD8). Few clonotypes appeared in both CD4 and CD8 compartments.

A 5'RACE template-switching step, the method used to make TCR cDNA, added a universal primer site and UMIs. TCRdb processed the 5' RACE reads anew with MiXCR; each CDR3 protein has one entry. The data hold about 160,000 distinct CDR3 sequences, with almost 7% observed a single time. The chain links TRBV20-1 to TRBJ1-5, with TRBD1 matching over 9 bases. The source of this sequence is a man aged 18 to 30 who received the YFV17D yellow fever vaccine. The material was CD4+ T cells sorted from PBMCs, obtained about 5 days after the first yellow fever vaccination. The CDR3 is CSAKTGGPQHF. The CDR3 nucleotides are TGCAGTGCCAAGACAGGGGGGCCCCAGCATTTT.